This passage covers 14 T cell receptor beta chains from one sample sequenced in a study of blood T cell repertoires in COVID-19. Here immunoSEQ multiplex PCR was the method, and the copy in TCRdb shows in-frame clones only, minus some. This table has a few hundred thousand clones, roughly 85% appearing once. The sample was peripheral blood. All receptors derive from a woman between 18 and 29 years old with acute or convalescent COVID-19.

The chain combines TRBV18 with TRBJ1-2; 7 positions match TRBD1. Germline assignment: CDR1 KGHSH and CDR2 LQKENI. Trimming removed 4 bases from V and 4 bases from J; junction bases left unmatched: 3. The CDR3 loop spans 13 amino acids. CDR3 region: CASSQGAGYGYTF. The CDR3 DNA reads TGTGCCAGCTCACAGGGGGCTGGCTATGGCTACACCTTC.

The V call is TRBV7-9, the J call TRBJ2-3, with 8 bases aligning to TRBD1. The CDR3 length is 14 residues. Germline CDR1 SEHNR, CDR2 FQNEAQ (reference sequence). The V segment lost 5 bases and the J segment 4 bases; nucleotides outside the gene matches: 5. The CDR3 reads CASSRQGISDTQYF. DNA for the CDR3: TGTGCCAGCAGCCGACAGGGGATTTCAGATACGCAGTATTTT.

The V call is TRBV6-5, the J call TRBJ1-2, with 10 bases lining up with TRBD1. Germline V CDR1 and CDR2: MNHEY, SVGAGI. This CDR3 region has 15 residues. Trimming at V came to 1 base and at J to 8 bases, leaving 7 bases not matched to a gene. DNA of the CDR3: TGTGCCAGCAGTTACTTGGGACAGGGGAGAGGCGGCTACACCTTC. It codes for CASSYLGQGRGGYTF.

The chain joins TRBV27 to TRBJ1-1; TRBD1 aligns across 8 bases. This CDR3 has 16 residues. The J segment lost 5 bases and the V segment lost 5 bases, leaving 13 bases of the junction unmatched. Germline V gene lookup returns CDR1 MNHEY and CDR2 SMNVEV (reference sequence). CDR3 loop: CASSRFQGALGTEAFF. CDR3 nucleotide sequence: TGTGCCAGCAGTCGCTTTCAGGGGGCGCTGGGGACTGAAGCTTTCTTT.

The table lists this clone with a few counts. V and J are TRBV28 and TRBJ1-4; D remains ambiguous. This CDR3 spans 10 amino acids. The V gene's germline CDR1 is MDHEN and CDR2 SYDVKM. V dropped 6 bases and J dropped 7 bases, with 3 bases sitting between them. The CDR3 coding sequence is TGTGCCAGCAGCAGTGAAAAACTGTTTTTT. This sequence encodes CASSSEKLFF.

On this clone itself: At one end the junction does not follow the germline gene, possibly because of a read error. The rearrangement links TRBV9 to TRBJ1-4; possibly TRBD1 for D (6 bases). The germline V gene has CDR1 SGDLS and CDR2 YYNGEE. CDR3 length equals 8 residues. CDR3 in DNA: TGTGCCCGAGGGGGGGGGCCTTTT. It specifies CARGGGPF.

A single count supports this clone. This chain links TRBV20-1 with TRBJ1-5; possibly TRBD1 for D (5 bases). V shed 4 bases and J shed 4 bases, with 8 bases lying between them. Germline assignment: CDR1 DFQATT and CDR2 SNEGSKA (reference sequence). The CDR3 covers 12 residues. The CDR3 nucleotides read TGCAGTGCTACTGACAGTAATCAGCCCCAGCATTTT. Translation: CSATDSNQPQHF.

The rearrangement joins TRBV5-1 to TRBJ1-1; the match to TRBD1 covers 9 bases. The CDR3 runs to 16 residues. Losses at the gene ends were 1 base for V and 5 bases for J; bases not matched to a gene: 9. Germline V CDR1 and CDR2: SGHRS, YFSETQ. The CDR3 sequence: CASSLSAPGQGTEAFF. CDR3 nucleotides: TGCGCCAGCAGCTTGTCAGCACCGGGACAGGGAACTGAAGCTTTCTTT.

This sequence joins TRBV7-8 and TRBJ2-1; maybe TRBD2 (6 bases). This CDR3 spans 17 amino acids. V was clipped by 1 base and J by 0 bases, with 13 bases between them. Germline CDR1 and CDR2: SGHVS and FQNEAQ. CDR3 in DNA: TGTGCCAGCAGCTTAGGTCCCCAGACTAGCTCCTACAATGAGCAGTTCTTC. Its protein is CASSLGPQTSSYNEQFF.

The chain couples TRBV6-5 to TRBJ2-3; possible D gene TRBD2, 6 bases. This CDR3 has 15 amino acids. V lost 3 bases to trimming and J lost 5 bases, with 15 bases between them. The germline CDR1 and CDR2 sequences are MNHEY and SVGAGI. The DNA of the CDR3 is TGTGCCAGCAGTTATGGAGGCCGGGAGAGAGATACGCAGTATTTT. The encoded protein is CASSYGGRERDTQYF.

The chain joins TRBV7-6 to TRBJ2-7; no definite D call. The CDR3 runs 15 residues. Looked up from germline, CDR1 is SGHVS and CDR2 is FNYEAQ. Trimming stripped 0 bases from V and 3 bases from J, with 12 bases between. CDR3 sequence: CASSLADPTLYEQYF. The CDR3 DNA is TGTGCCAGCAGCTTAGCCGACCCGACACTCTACGAGCAGTACTTC.

The rearrangement joins TRBV5-1 to TRBJ2-5; possible D gene TRBD1, 6 bases. Trimming left V 4 bases short and J 2 bases short, with 9 bases between. Germline CDR1 is SGHRS and CDR2 is YFSETQ. This CDR3 comprises 13 residues. The DNA of the CDR3 is TGCGCCAGCAGCCACGGACAGCAAGAGACCCAGTACTTC. As protein: CASSHGQQETQYF.

V is TRBV4-2 and J is TRBJ1-1; D is ambiguous. The CDR3 has 14 amino acids. V lost 2 bases, J lost 1 base, and 8 bases lay in between. Germline CDR1 is LGHNA and CDR2 is YNFKEQ. For the CDR3, the DNA is TGTGCCAGCAGCCAAACACAATCGAACACTGAAGCTTTCTTT. The encoded protein is CASSQTQSNTEAFF.

The V gene is TRBV6-5, the J gene TRBJ1-2; 9 positions agree with TRBD1. Looked up from germline, CDR1 is MNHEY and CDR2 is SVGAGI. The CDR3 is made up of 15 amino acids. V gave up 6 bases and J gave up 4 bases; unmatched junction bases: 9. For the CDR3, the DNA is TGTGCCAGCAGCAAACAGGGGGCGCCTCGCTATGGCTACACCTTC. Translated, it gives CASSKQGAPRYGYTF.